The 9 T cell receptor beta chains presented below share a single source sample, sequenced in a study of lymphopenia after photon versus proton radiotherapy. Sequencing was performed with immunoSEQ multiplex PCR; in TCRdb, only in-frame clones are kept and a portion is missing. Found here are tens of thousands of clones, roughly 86% of them singletons; the top ten hold over 9%. Sequences were derived from peripheral blood, sampled from a patient treated with proton-based radiotherapy. The receptors stem from a woman in her seventies with pancreatic cancer. Some clones in this sample may be carry-over from other donors' samples.

V usage is TRBV6-6 and J usage is TRBJ2-3; 7 positions match TRBD1. Germline lookup yields CDR1 MNHNY and CDR2 SVGAGI (reference sequence). CDR3 length equals 16 residues. Trimming at V came to 0 bases and at J to 1 base, leaving 4 bases not matched to a gene. This CDR3 reads CASSYSGTVGTDTQYF. The DNA of the CDR3 is TGTGCCAGCAGTTACTCGGGGACAGTTGGCACAGATACGCAGTATTTT.

The chain uses TRBV7-2 and TRBJ2-7; D remains ambiguous. The CDR3 sequence is 12 residues long. V was trimmed by 4 bases and J by 2 bases, leaving 6 bases between them. Germline loops: CDR1 SGHTA, CDR2 FQGNSA. The CDR3: CASSSAAYEQYF. In DNA form, the CDR3 reads TGTGCCAGCAGCTCCGCGGCCTACGAGCAGTACTTC.

The rearrangement links TRBV6-6 to TRBJ1-1, with no clear D. The CDR3 loop spans 14 amino acids. With 2 bases removed from V and 0 bases from J, the gap between germline ends came to 7 bases. Germline V gene data show CDR1 as MNHNY and CDR2 as SVGAGI (reference sequence). CDR3 sequence (DNA): TGTGCCAGCAGTTACACGGCGATGAACACTGAAGCTTTCTTT. This gives the protein CASSYTAMNTEAFF.

The CDR3 here is CASRPPSDGNTIYF. CDR3 coding DNA: TGTGCCAGCAGACCACCTAGCGATGGAAACACCATATATTTT. This sequence joins TRBV6-6 and TRBJ1-3; D unresolved. This CDR3 spans 14 amino acids. Trimming removed 6 bases at V and 3 bases at J, with 12 bases between. Germline loops: CDR1 MNHNY, CDR2 SVGAGI (reference sequence).

V is TRBV29-1 and J is TRBJ1-2; possible D gene TRBD1, 6 bases. V gave up 4 bases and J gave up 5 bases, with 11 bases separating them. Germline V gene lookup returns CDR1 SQVTM and CDR2 ANQGSEA. This CDR3 has 12 amino acids. The CDR3 DNA is TGCAGCGTTGCGGGGGGCGGGTATGGCTACACCTTC. Protein: CSVAGGGYGYTF.

In this sample, this clone turned up a few times. The chain combines TRBV6-1 with TRBJ1-1; D gene uncertain. Germline V lookup: CDR1 MNHNS, CDR2 SASEGT. Trimming cost V 7 bases and J 4 bases, with 16 bases left between them. This CDR3 comprises 14 residues. The CDR3 loop is CASTFSGEGTEAFF. The DNA for the CDR3 is TGTGCCAGCACTTTCTCAGGAGAGGGCACTGAAGCTTTCTTT.

This chain joins TRBV19 and TRBJ1-6, with D possibly being TRBD1 (5 bases). Trimming removed 1 base at V and 7 bases at J, with 14 bases between. Looked up from germline, CDR1 is LNHDA and CDR2 is SQIVND (reference sequence). The CDR3 covers 16 residues. The CDR3 sequence is CASSIGLRGRNSPLHF. CDR3 nucleotides: TGTGCCAGTAGTATAGGATTAAGGGGTCGAAATTCACCCCTCCACTTT.

This chain links TRBV6-6 with TRBJ2-5; TRBD1 matches 7 bases. The CDR3 has 13 amino acids. V trimming: 6 bases; J trimming: 3 bases; junction bases outside the gene matches: 4. The germline CDR1 and CDR2 sequences are MNHNY and SVGAGI (reference sequence). The CDR3 spells CASRPTGEETQYF. The CDR3 nucleotides are TGTGCCAGCAGGCCCACAGGGGAAGAGACCCAGTACTTC.

This clone was observed a handful of times. This sequence joins TRBV20-1 and TRBJ2-1, with 10 bases lining up with TRBD2. The CDR3 contains 11 residues. Unmatched junction bases numbered 8, after V lost 6 bases and J lost 15 bases. Germline lookup yields CDR1 DFQATT and CDR2 SNEGSKA (reference sequence). CDR3 bases: TGCAGTGCGCCCCTAGCGGGAGTTCGGTTCTTC. Translated: CSAPLAGVRFF.